A selection of T cell receptor beta chains follows, all from one sample in a study of cytomegalovirus exposure and HLA in healthy donors. Repertoires were generated with immunoSEQ multiplex PCR, while TCRdb's copy carries only in-frame clones and drops some. The sample gives around 150,000 clones, roughly 79% of which show up once; 7% to 8.5% is in the top ten. Material: PBMCs. Receptor source: a male donor in good health and CMV-seropositive. Each CDR3 is given with its conserved first and last residue. A D gene is named only where the DNA matches it firmly. Clone size is given for some rows only: seen once, a few or many times, or a class if the clone is expanded.

TRBJ2-2 TRBV5-4 15 few TRBD1 CASSLGQGDTGELFF TGTGCCAGCAGCTTGGGGCAGGGGGACACCGGGGAGCTGTTTTTT
TRBJ2-7 TRBV2 13 few TRBD2 CASSRTSGAKQYF TGTGCCAGCAGTCGGACTAGCGGGGCGAAGCAGTACTTC
TRBJ2-5 TRBV7-9 13 NA NA CASTTGIQETQYF TGTGCCAGCACCACCGGGATCCAAGAGACCCAGTACTTC
TRBJ1-5 TRBV23-1 13 once NA CASNSFSNQPQHF TGCGCCAGCAATAGTTTCAGCAATCAGCCCCAGCATTTT
TRBJ2-7 TRBV5-1 16 NA TRBD1 CASSLNPGQGMNEQYF TGCGCCAGCAGCTTAAATCCGGGACAGGGAATGAACGAGCAGTACTTC
TRBJ2-7 TRBV6-5 13 few NA CASTLDLEGEQYF TGTGCCAGCACCCTGGATCTTGAGGGCGAGCAGTACTTC
TRBJ1-2 TRBV2 17 NA TRBD1 CATQGPWTGGAMGGYTF TGTGCCACCCAGGGTCCCTGGACAGGGGGCGCAATGGGCGGCTACACCTTC
TRBJ1-1 TRBV9 12 few NA CASSRGFTEAFF TGTGCCAGCAGCAGGGGTTTCACTGAAGCTTTCTTT
TRBJ2-1 TRBV2 13 NA TRBD2 CASSDGGSREQFF TGTGCCAGCAGTGACGGGGGGAGTCGTGAGCAGTTCTTC
TRBJ1-4 TRBV2 15 NA TRBD1 CASRTTGATNEKLFF TGTGCCAGCAGGACGACAGGGGCAACTAATGAAAAACTGTTTTTT
TRBJ2-1 TRBV28 15 NA NA CASSSPGAPYNEQFF TGTGCCAGCAGTTCCCCAGGGGCCCCCTACAATGAGCAGTTCTTC
TRBJ2-5 TRBV11-2 15 NA TRBD2 CASSFTGGREETQYF TGTGCCAGCAGCTTTACGGGGGGGAGAGAAGAGACCCAGTACTTC
TRBJ2-1 TRBV5-8 13 NA NA CASSFFLRSEQFF TGTGCCAGCAGCTTTTTCCTAAGGAGTGAGCAGTTCTTC
TRBJ1-2 TRBV9 13 NA NA CASSPVAGYGYTF TGTGCCAGCAGCCCAGTGGCCGGGTACGGCTACACCTTC
TRBJ2-7 TRBV18 13 NA NA CASSPVASGEQYF TGTGCCAGCTCACCGGTTGCTAGTGGCGAGCAGTACTTC
TRBJ2-2 TRBV6-5 15 NA TRBD1 CASSTGTGNTGELFF TGTGCCAGCAGCACCGGGACAGGGAACACCGGGGAGCTGTTTTTT
TRBJ2-3 TRBV13 18 NA TRBD2 CASSGHSGGGARTDTQYF TGTGCCAGCAGCGGACATAGCGGCGGGGGGGCTAGAACAGATACGCAGTATTTT
TRBJ1-5 TRBV10-2 13 NA NA CASTSLGSQPQHF TGCGCCAGCACCTCCCTCGGTTCTCAGCCCCAGCATTTT
TRBJ1-1 TRBV4-1 13 few NA CASSQDVVTEAFF TGCGCCAGCAGCCAAGATGTAGTCACTGAAGCTTTCTTT
TRBJ2-1 TRBV6-1 12 few TRBD1 CASENRGLEQFF TGTGCCAGCGAGAACAGGGGGCTTGAGCAGTTCTTC
TRBJ1-1 TRBV30 13 few NA CAWSVNRNTEAFF TGTGCCTGGAGTGTCAACAGGAACACTGAAGCTTTCTTT
TRBJ1-3 TRBV9 16 once NA CASSVTGASTGNTIYF TGTGCCAGCAGCGTGACAGGCGCATCTACTGGAAACACCATATATTTT
TRBJ1-2 TRBV6-6 14 NA TRBD1 CASRSDRGKGGYTF TGTGCCAGCAGATCTGACAGGGGCAAGGGTGGCTACACCTTC